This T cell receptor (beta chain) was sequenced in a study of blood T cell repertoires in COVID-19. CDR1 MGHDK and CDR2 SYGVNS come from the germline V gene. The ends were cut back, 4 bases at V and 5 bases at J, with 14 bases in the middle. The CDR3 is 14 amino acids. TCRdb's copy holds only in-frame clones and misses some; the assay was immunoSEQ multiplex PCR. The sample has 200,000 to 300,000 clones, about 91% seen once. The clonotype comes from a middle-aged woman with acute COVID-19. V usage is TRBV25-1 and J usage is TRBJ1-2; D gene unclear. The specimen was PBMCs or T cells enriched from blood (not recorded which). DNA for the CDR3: TGTGCCAGCAGTGCTGTAGGTTGGGCGTATGGCTACACCTTC. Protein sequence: CASSAVGWAYGYTF.